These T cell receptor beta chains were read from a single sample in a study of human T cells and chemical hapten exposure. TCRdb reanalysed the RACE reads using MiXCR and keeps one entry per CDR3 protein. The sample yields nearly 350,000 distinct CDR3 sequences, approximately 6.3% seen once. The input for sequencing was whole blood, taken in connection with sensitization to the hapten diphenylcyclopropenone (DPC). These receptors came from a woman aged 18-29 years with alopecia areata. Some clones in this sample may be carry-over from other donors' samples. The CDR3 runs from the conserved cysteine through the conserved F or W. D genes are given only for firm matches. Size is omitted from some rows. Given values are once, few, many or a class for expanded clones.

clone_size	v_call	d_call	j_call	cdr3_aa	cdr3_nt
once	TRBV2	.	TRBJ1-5	CASRDEWPLGQPQHF	TGTGCCAGCAGGGACGAATGGCCCCTCGGTCAGCCCCAGCATTTT
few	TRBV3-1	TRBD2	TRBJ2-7	CALTSGGYEQYF	TGTGCCCTTACTAGCGGGGGCTACGAGCAGTACTTC
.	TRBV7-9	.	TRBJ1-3	CASSPTGGSYSGNTIYF	TGTGCCAGCAGCCCCACCGGAGGGTCCTACTCTGGAAACACCATATATTTT
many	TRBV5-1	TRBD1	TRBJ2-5	CASSIRDRVETQYF	TGCGCCAGCAGCATCCGGGACAGGGTGGAGACCCAGTACTTC
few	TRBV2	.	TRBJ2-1	CASSEDRVGIHEQFF	TGTGCCAGCAGTGAAGACAGGGTGGGGATCCATGAGCAGTTCTTC
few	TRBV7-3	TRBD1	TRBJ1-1	CASSLGPQGASGTEAFF	TGTGCCAGCAGCTTAGGTCCACAGGGGGCGTCGGGCACTGAAGCTTTCTTT
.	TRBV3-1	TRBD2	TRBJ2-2	CASSPLGTTNTGELFF	TGTGCCAGCAGCCCACTAGGGACTACGAACACCGGGGAGCTGTTTTTT
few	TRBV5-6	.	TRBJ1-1	CASSLRGGLMNTEAFF	TGTGCCAGCAGCTTGCGTGGGGGACTGATGAACACTGAAGCTTTCTTT
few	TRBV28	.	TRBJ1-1	CASSLCGGQCEAFF	TGTGCCAGCAGTTTATGCGGTGGACAGTGTGAAGCTTTCTTT
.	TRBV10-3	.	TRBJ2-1	CAISPDRVGYEQFF	TGTGCCATCAGCCCCGACAGAGTTGGGTATGAGCAGTTCTTC
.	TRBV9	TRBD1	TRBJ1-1	CASSATGPEAFF	TGTGCCAGCAGCGCGACAGGGCCTGAAGCTTTCTTT
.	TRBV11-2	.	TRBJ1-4	CASSSPQRSGNDQLFF	TGTGCCAGCAGCTCCCCACAAAGGTCGGGGAATGACCAACTGTTTTTT
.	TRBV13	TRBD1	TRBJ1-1	CASSRTGAEAFF	TGTGCCAGCAGCCGGACAGGGGCTGAAGCTTTCTTT
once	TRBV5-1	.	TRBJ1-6	CASSEGGRVNSPLHF	TGCGCCAGCAGCGAGGGGGGCAGGGTGAATTCACCCCTCCACTTT
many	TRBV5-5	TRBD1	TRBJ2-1	CASSRLTGTGSNEQFF	TGTGCCAGCAGCCGACTAACCGGGACAGGGAGCAATGAGCAGTTCTTC
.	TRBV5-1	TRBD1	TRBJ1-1	CASSPLGQNGAEAFF	TGCGCCAGCAGCCCCCTGGGACAGAACGGGGCTGAAGCTTTCTTT
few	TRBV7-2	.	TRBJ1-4	CASSLHREWNEKLFF	TGTGCCAGCAGCTTACACAGGGAATGGAATGAAAAACTGTTTTTT
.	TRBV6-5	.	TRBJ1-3	CASIGGNTIYF	TGTGCCAGCATAGGTGGAAACACCATATATTTT
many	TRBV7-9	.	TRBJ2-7	CASSLVQGRREQYF	TGTGCCAGCAGCTTAGTGCAGGGGAGGCGCGAGCAGTACTTC
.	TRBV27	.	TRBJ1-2	CASSLLGVQDGYTF	TGTGCCAGCAGTCTGTTAGGGGTACAAGATGGCTACACCTTC
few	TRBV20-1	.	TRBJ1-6	CSARAGRNNSPLHF	TGCAGTGCTAGGGCTGGTAGAAATAATTCACCCCTCCACTTT
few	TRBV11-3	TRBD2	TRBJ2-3	CASSLDRGGVGDTQYF	TGTGCCAGCAGCTTGGATCGGGGGGGTGTAGGAGATACGCAGTATTTT
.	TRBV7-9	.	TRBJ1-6	CASSLGLVGRSPLHF	TGTGCCAGCAGCTTAGGTCTCGTAGGCCGATCACCCCTCCACTTT
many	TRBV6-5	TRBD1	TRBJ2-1	CASRSGEGAQNEQFF	TGTGCCAGCAGATCGGGTGAGGGGGCGCAAAATGAGCAGTTCTTC
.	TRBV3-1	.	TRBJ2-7	CASSQDWQVSEQYF	TGTGCCAGCAGCCAAGATTGGCAGGTCAGCGAGCAGTACTTC
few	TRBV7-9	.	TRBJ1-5	CASSHPNQPQHF	TGTGCCAGCAGCCACCCAAATCAGCCCCAGCATTTT
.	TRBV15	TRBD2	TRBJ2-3	CATSKSGGGPTDTQYF	TGTGCCACCAGCAAAAGCGGGGGGGGCCCCACAGATACGCAGTATTTT
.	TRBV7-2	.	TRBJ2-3	CASSLGLQSSTDTQYF	TGTGCCAGCAGCTTAGGCCTCCAATCTAGCACAGATACGCAGTATTTT
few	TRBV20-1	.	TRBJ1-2	CSARDVQPRSYGYTF	TGCAGTGCTAGAGATGTGCAGCCACGGAGCTATGGCTACACCTTC
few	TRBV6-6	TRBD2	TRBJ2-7	CASFPGLAGGASSYEQYF	TGTGCCAGCTTCCCAGGACTAGCGGGGGGCGCGAGCTCCTACGAGCAGTACTTC
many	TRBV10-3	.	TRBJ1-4	CAISGNLGPNEKLFF	TGTGCCATCAGTGGGAACTTGGGTCCTAATGAAAAACTGTTTTTT
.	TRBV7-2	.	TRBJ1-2	CASSPQTAPYGYTF	TGTGCCAGCAGCCCTCAGACAGCCCCCTACGGCTACACCTTC
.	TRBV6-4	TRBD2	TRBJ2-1	CASSVSSGGVQEQFF	TGTGCCAGCAGTGTGTCTAGCGGGGGGGTTCAGGAGCAGTTCTTC
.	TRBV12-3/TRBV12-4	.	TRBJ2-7	CASRGSGTPASYEQYF	TGTGCCAGCAGGGGGTCCGGGACACCGGCCTCCTACGAGCAGTACTTC
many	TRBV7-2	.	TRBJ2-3	CASSLAPKGHSTDTQYF	TGTGCCAGCAGCTTAGCTCCCAAGGGACACAGCACAGATACGCAGTATTTT
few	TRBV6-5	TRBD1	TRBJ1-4	CASGTDSEKLFF	TGTGCCAGCGGGACAGACAGTGAAAAACTGTTTTTT
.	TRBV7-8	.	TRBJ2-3	CASSSQGAYPPFTDTQYF	TGTGCCAGCAGCTCCCAAGGGGCTTACCCTCCCTTCACAGATACGCAGTATTTT